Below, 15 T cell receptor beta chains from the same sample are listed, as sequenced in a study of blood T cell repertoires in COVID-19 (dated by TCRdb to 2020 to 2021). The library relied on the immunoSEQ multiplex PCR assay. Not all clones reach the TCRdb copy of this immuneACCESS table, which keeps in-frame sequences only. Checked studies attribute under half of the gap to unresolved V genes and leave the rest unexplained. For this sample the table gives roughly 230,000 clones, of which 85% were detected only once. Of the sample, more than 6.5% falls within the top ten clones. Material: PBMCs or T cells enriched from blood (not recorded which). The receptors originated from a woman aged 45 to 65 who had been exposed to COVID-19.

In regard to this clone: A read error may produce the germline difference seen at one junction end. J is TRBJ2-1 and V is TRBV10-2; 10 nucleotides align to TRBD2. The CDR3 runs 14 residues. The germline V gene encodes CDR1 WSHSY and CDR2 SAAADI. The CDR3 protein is CASSPLAGVNVQFF. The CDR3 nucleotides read TGCGCCAGCAGTCCTCTAGCGGGGGTAAATGTGCAGTTCTTC.

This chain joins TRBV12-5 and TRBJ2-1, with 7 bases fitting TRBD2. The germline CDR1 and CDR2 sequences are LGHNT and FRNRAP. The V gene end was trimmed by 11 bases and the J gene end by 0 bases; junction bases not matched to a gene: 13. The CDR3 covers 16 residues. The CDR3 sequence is CASKVGGSSSYNEQFF. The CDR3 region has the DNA TGTGCTTCGAAGGTCGGGGGGTCAAGCTCCTACAATGAGCAGTTCTTC.

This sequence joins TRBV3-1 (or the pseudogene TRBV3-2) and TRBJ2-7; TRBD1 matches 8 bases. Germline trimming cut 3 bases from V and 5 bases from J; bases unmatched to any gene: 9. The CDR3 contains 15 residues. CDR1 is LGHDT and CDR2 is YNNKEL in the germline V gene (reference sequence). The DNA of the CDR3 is TGTGCCAGCAGCCAGAGGGAAGACAGGGGCCACGAGCAGTACTTC. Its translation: CASSQREDRGHEQYF.

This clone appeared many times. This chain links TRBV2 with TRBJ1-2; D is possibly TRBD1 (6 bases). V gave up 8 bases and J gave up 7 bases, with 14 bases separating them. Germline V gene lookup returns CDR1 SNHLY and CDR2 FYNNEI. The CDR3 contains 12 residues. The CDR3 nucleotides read TGTGCCAGCTTAACAGGGTCGAGTGGCTACACCTTC. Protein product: CASLTGSSGYTF.

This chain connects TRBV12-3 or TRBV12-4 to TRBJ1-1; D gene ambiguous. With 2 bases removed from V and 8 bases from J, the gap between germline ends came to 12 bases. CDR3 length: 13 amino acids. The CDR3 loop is CASSLSPGMEAFF. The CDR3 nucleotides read TGTGCCAGCAGTTTAAGTCCGGGAATGGAAGCTTTCTTT.

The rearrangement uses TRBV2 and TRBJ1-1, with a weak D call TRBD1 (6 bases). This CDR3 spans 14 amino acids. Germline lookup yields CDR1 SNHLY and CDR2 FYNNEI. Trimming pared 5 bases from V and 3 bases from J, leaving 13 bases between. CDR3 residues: CASSLQGIDTEAFF. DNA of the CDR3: TGTGCCAGCAGTCTCCAGGGGATTGACACTGAAGCTTTCTTT.

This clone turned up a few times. The CDR3 coding sequence is TGTGCCATCAGTGGACTAGCTGCGACCGGGGAGCTGTTTTTT. It encodes CAISGLAATGELFF. The chain has TRBV10-3 and TRBJ2-2; 7 bases fit TRBD2. Germline V CDR1 and CDR2: ENHRY, SYGVKD. V was pared by 4 bases and J by 5 bases, with 4 bases of the junction left unmatched. CDR3 length: 14 amino acids.

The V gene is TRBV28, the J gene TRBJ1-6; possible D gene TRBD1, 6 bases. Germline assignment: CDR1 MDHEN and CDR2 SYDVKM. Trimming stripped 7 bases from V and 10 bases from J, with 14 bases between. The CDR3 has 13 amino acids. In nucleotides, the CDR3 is TGTGCCAGCACTTCAGGGGAGTTGTCACCCCTCCACTTT. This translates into CASTSGELSPLHF.

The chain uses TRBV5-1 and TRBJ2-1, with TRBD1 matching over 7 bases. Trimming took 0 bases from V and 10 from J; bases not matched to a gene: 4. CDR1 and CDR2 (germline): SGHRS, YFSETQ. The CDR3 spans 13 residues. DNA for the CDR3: TGCGCCAGCAGCTTGGAGGGGGCTGGAGAGCAGTTCTTC. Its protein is CASSLEGAGEQFF.

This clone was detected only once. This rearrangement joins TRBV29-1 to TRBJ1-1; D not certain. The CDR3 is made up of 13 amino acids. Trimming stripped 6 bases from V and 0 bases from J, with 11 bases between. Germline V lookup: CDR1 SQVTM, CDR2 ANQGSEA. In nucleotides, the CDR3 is TGCAGCGTCGCAGAATACATGAACACTGAAGCTTTCTTT. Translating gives CSVAEYMNTEAFF.

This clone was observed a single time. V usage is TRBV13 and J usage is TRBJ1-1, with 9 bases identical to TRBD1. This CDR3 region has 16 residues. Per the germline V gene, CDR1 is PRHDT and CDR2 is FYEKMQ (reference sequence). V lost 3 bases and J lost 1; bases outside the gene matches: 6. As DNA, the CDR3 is TGTGCCAGCAGCTTCCGGGACAGGGTATCGAACACTGAAGCTTTCTTT. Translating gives CASSFRDRVSNTEAFF.

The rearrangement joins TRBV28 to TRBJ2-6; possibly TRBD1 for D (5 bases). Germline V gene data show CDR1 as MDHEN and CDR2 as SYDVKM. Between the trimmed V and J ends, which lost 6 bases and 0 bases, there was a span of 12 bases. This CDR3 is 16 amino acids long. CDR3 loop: CASRNPTGSGANVLTF. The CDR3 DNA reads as TGTGCCAGCAGGAACCCAACAGGCTCTGGGGCCAACGTCCTGACTTTC.

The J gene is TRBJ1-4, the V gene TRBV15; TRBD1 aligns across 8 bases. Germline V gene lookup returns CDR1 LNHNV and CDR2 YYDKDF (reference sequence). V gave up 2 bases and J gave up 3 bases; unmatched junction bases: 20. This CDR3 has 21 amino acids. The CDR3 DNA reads TGTGCCACCAGCAGATCTTGGACAGGGACAGTCTCTGTGGGAGCTAATGAAAAACTGTTTTTT. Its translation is CATSRSWTGTVSVGANEKLFF.

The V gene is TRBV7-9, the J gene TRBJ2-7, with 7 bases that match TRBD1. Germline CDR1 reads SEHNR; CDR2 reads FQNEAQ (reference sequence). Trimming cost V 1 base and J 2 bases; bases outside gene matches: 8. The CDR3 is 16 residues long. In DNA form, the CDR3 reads TGTGCCAGCAGCTTAGTCAGGGGGACCGGTCCCTACGAGCAGTACTTC. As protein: CASSLVRGTGPYEQYF. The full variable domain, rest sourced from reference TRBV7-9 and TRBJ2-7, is DTGVSQNPRHKITKRGQNVTFRCDPISEHNRLYWYRQTLGQGPEFLTYFQNEAQLEKSRLLSDRFSAERPKGSFSTLEIQRTEQGDSAMYLCASSLVRGTGPYEQYFGPGTRLTVT.

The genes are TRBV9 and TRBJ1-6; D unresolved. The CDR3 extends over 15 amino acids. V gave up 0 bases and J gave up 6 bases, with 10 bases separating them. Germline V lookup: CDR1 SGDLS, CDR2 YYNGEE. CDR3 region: CASSVGVGGNSPLHF. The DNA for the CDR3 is TGTGCCAGCAGCGTAGGAGTAGGAGGTAATTCACCCCTCCACTTT. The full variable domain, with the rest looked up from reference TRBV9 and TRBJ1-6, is DSGVTQTPKHLITATGQRVTLRCSPRSGDLSVYWYQQSLDQGLQFLIQYYNGEERAKGNILERFSAQQFPDLHSELNLSSLELGDSALYFCASSVGVGGNSPLHFGNGTRLTVT.